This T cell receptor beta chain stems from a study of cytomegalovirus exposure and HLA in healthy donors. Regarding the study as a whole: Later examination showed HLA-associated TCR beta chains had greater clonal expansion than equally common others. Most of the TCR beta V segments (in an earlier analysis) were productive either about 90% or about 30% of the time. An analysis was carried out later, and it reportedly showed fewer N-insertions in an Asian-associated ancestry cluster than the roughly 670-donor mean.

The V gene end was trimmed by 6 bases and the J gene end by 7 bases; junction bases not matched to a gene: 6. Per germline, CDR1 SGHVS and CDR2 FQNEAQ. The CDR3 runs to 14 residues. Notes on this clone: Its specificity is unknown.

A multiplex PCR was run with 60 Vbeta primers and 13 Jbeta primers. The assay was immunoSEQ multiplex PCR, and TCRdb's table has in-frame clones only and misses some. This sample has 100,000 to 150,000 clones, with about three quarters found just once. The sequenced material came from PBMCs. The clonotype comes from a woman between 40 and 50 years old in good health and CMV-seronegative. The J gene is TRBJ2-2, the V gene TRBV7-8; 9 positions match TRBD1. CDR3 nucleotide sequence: TGTGCCAGCAGAAGACAGGGGGAAAACGGGGAGCTGTTTTTT. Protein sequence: CASRRQGENGELFF.